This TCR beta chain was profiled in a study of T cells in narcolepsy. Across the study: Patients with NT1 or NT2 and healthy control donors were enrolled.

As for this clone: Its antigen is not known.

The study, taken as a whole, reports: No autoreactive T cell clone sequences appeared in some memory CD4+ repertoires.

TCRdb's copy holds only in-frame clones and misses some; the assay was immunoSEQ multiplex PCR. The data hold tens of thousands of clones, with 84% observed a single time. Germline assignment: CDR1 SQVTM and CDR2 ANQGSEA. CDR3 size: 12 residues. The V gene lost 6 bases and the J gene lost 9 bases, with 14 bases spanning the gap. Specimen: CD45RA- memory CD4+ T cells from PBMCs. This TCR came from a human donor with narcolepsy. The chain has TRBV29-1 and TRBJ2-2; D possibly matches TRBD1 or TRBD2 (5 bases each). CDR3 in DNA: TGCAGCGTCCAAACGCCGGGACGGGAGCTGTTTTTT. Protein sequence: CSVQTPGRELFF.